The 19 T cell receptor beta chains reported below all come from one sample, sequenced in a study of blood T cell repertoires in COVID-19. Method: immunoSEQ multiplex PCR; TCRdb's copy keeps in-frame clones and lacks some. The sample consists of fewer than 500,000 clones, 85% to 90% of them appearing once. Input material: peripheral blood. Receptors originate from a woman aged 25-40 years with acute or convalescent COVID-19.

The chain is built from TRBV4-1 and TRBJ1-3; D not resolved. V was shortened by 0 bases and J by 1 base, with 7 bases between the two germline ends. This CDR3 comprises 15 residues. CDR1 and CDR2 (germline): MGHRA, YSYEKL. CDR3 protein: CASSQDPRSGNTIYF. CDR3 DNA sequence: TGCGCCAGCAGCCAAGATCCCAGGTCTGGAAACACCATATATTTT.

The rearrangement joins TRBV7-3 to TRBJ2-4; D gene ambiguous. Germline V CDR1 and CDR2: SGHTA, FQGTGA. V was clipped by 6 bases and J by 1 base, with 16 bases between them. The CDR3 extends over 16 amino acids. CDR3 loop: CASSPTRDGAKNIQYF. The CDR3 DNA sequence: TGTGCCAGCAGTCCGACCCGTGACGGGGCCAAAAACATTCAGTACTTC.

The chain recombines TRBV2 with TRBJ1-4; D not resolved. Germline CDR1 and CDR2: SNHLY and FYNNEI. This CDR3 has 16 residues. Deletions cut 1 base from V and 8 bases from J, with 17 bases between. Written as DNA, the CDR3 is TGTGCCAGCAGTGAAGTTTTGAAAGACCTCAGGGAAAAACTGTTTTTT. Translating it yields CASSEVLKDLREKLFF.

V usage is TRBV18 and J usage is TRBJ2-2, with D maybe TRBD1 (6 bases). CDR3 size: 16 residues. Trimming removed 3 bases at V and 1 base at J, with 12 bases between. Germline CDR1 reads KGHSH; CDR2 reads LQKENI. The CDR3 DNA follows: TGTGCCAGCTCACCTGCAGCAGGGGAGAACACCGGGGAGCTGTTTTTT. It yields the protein CASSPAAGENTGELFF.

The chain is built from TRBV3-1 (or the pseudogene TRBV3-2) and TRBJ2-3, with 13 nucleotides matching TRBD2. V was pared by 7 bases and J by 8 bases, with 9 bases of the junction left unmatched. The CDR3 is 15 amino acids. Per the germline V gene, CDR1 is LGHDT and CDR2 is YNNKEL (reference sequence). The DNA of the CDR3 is TGTGCCAGCACCCCGACTAGCGGGGGGTCGGGTACGCAGTATTTT. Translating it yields CASTPTSGGSGTQYF.

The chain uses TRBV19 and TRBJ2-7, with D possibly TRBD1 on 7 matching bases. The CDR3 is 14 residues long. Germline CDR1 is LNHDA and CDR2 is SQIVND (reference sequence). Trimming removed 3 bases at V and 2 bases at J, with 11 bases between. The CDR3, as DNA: TGTGCCAGTAGTATGGCAGGGGGGACCTACGAGCAGTACTTC. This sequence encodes CASSMAGGTYEQYF.

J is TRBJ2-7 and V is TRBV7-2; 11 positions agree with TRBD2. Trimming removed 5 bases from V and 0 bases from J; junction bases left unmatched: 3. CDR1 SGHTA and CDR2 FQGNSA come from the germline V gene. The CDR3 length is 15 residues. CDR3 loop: CASSRSGGASYEQYF. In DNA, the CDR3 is TGTGCCAGCAGCCGTAGCGGGGGGGCCTCCTACGAGCAGTACTTC.

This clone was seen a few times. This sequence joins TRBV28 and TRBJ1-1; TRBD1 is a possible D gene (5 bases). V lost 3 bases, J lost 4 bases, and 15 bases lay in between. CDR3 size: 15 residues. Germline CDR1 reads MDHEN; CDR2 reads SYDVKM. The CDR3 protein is CASSFKRQFITEAFF. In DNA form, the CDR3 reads TGTGCCAGCAGTTTTAAGCGACAGTTTATCACTGAAGCTTTCTTT.

The CDR3 loop reads CASSARQGQETQYF. The CDR3 DNA reads TGTGCCAGCAGTGCCCGACAGGGTCAAGAGACCCAGTACTTC. This chain links TRBV2 with TRBJ2-5; 7 bases map to TRBD1. The CDR3 totals 14 residues. The J segment lost 2 bases and the V segment lost 4 bases, leaving 4 bases of the junction unmatched. Germline CDR1 SNHLY, CDR2 FYNNEI.

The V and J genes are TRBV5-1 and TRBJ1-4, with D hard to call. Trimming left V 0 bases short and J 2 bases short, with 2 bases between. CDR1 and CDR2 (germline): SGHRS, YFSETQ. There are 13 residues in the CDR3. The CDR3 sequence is CASSLATNEKLFF. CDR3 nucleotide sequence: TGCGCCAGCAGCTTGGCGACTAATGAAAAACTGTTTTTT. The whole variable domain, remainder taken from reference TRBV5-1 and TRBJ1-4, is KAGVTQTPRYLIKTRGQQVTLSCSPISGHRSVSWYQQTPGQGLQFLFEYFSETQRNKGNFPGRFSGRQFSNSRSEMNVSTLELGDSALYLCASSLATNEKLFFGSGTQLSVL.

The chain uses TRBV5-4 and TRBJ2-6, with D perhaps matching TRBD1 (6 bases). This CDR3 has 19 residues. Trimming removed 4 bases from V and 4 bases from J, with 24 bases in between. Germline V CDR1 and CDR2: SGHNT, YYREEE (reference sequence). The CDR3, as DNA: TGTGCCAGCAGCCCAAACCCTCTGGGGGCAGGGCCCGGGGCCAACGTCCTGACTTTC. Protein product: CASSPNPLGAGPGANVLTF. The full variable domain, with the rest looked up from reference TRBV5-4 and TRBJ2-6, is ETGVTQSPTHLIKTRGQQVTLRCSSQSGHNTVSWYQQALGQGPQFIFQYYREEENGRGNFPPRFSGLQFPNYSSELNVNALELDDSALYLCASSPNPLGAGPGANVLTFGAGSRLTVL.

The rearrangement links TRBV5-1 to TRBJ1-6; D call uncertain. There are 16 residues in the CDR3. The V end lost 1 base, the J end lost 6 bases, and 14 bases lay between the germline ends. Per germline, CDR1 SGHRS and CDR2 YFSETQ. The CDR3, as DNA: TGCGCCAGCAGCTTGTTCCCGGGGATAAGTAATTCACCCCTCCACTTT. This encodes CASSLFPGISNSPLHF.

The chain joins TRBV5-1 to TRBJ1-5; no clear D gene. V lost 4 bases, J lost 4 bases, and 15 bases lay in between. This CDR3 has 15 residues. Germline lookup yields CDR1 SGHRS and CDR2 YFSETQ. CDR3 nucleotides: TGCGCCAGCAGCCGTACGGGATTGGATAATCAGCCCCAGCATTTT. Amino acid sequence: CASSRTGLDNQPQHF.

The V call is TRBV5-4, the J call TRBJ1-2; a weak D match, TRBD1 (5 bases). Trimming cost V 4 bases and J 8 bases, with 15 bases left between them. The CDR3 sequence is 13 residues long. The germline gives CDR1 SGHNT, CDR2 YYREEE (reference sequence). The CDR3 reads CASSASGGDGYTF. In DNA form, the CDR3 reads TGTGCCAGCAGCGCCTCGGGGGGTGACGGCTACACCTTC.

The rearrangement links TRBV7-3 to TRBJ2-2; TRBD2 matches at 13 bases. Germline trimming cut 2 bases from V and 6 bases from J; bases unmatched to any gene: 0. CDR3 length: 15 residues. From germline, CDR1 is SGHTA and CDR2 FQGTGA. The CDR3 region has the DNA TGTGCCAGCAGCTTAGGACTAGCGGGGGCCGGGGAGCTGTTTTTT. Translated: CASSLGLAGAGELFF.

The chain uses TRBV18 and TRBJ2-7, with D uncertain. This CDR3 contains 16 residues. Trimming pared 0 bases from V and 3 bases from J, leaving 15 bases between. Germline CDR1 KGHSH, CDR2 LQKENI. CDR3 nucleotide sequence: TGTGCCAGCTCACCACCGCGACAAACCCCTAACTACGAGCAGTACTTC. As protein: CASSPPRQTPNYEQYF.

CDR3 nucleotides: TGCGCCAGCAGCGGGGGGGCCGAGCAGTACTTC. Protein sequence: CASSGGAEQYF. The chain is built from TRBV5-1 and TRBJ2-7; maybe TRBD2 (7 bases). Per germline, CDR1 SGHRS and CDR2 YFSETQ. V lost 4 bases and J 6 bases, leaving 8 bases between the germline ends. The CDR3 runs to 11 residues.

The CDR3 region has the DNA TGCGCCAGCAGGACTAGCGGGGTATCCTACAATGAGCAGTTCTTC. Protein sequence: CASRTSGVSYNEQFF. The V call is TRBV5-1, the J call TRBJ2-1; 11 bases align to TRBD2. The CDR3 totals 15 residues. Germline trimming cut 5 bases from V and 1 base from J; bases unmatched to any gene: 2. Germline loops: CDR1 SGHRS, CDR2 YFSETQ.

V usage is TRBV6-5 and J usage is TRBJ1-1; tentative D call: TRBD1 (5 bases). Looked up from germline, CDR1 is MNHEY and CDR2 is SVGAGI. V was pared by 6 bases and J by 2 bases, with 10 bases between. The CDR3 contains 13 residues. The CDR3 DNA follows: TGTGCCAGCAGGGCAGGGAAAAACACTGAAGCTTTCTTT. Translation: CASRAGKNTEAFF.